This T cell receptor (beta chain) appears in the sequencing data of a study of T cell changes during pregnancy in multiple sclerosis (dated by TCRdb to the late 2010s). Notes on the research overall: The study looked at changes in the T cell repertoire across pregnancy in women with multiple sclerosis.

The germline ends are 7 bases apart after V is trimmed by 5 bases and J by 0 bases. From the germline V gene, CDR1 is SGHNT and CDR2 is YENEEA. CDR3 length: 13 amino acids, cysteine to phenylalanine. CDR3 DNA only is kept here, 39 bases in frame from base 1. The method was the immunoSEQ multiplex PCR assay. TCRdb's version of the immuneACCESS table is confined to in-frame rearrangements and falls short of the full clone set. An unresolved V gene accounts for under half of the shortfall where checked; the remainder is of unknown origin. The sample table holds roughly 60,000 clones, of which 75% to 90% were seen once. The top ten clonotypes cover around 0.57% of the sample. Note on this clone: The antigen it binds to is not known. No qualities accompany the bases; no much larger clone lies one base away.

The rearranged segments are TRBV11-3 and TRBJ1-1; TRBD1 might be the D gene, on 5 matching bases. This specimen consisted of CD4+ T cells from peripheral blood mononuclear cells, obtained in the first trimester of pregnancy. This sequence was found in a female donor with multiple sclerosis, enrolled in a pregnancy study. The nucleotide sequence is given as TGTGCCAGCAGCCGGGGGATGAACACTGAAGCTTTCTTT. The resulting protein is CASSRGMNTEAFF.